The 32 T cell receptor beta chains given below trace back to one sample, sequenced in a study of shared clonotypes between healthy human individuals. Profiling relied on immunoSEQ multiplex PCR, and the TCRdb table lists in-frame clones only, not all of them. The sample yields over a million clones, 97% to 99% seen once. The sequencing input was naive CD4+ T cells sorted from blood. As for subset: CD45RA+ positively selected. Receptors originate from a man aged 25-45 years in good health.

The chain links TRBV9 to TRBJ2-1, with D possibly being TRBD2 (5 bases). Per the germline V gene, CDR1 is SGDLS and CDR2 is YYNGEE. The CDR3 extends over 17 amino acids. V was trimmed by 0 bases and J by 3 bases, leaving 16 bases between them. CDR3 coding DNA: TGTGCCAGCAGCGTAGGCGCACGAGGGCCTAGCTACAATGAGCAGTTCTTC. This translates into CASSVGARGPSYNEQFF.

About this clone itself: This CDR3 is also generated by other DNA sequences in the sample. This rearrangement joins TRBV6-1 to TRBJ2-7; D ambiguous. The CDR3 totals 11 residues. V was clipped by 0 bases and J by 6 bases, with 3 bases between them. Germline CDR1 and CDR2: MNHNS and SASEGT. CDR3 sequence: CASSEASEQYF. CDR3 coding DNA: TGTGCCAGCAGTGAAGCGAGCGAGCAGTACTTC.

The rearrangement joins TRBV5-1 to TRBJ2-1; maybe TRBD2 (6 bases). The V and J ends lost 5 bases and 15 bases respectively, with 21 bases between them. From germline, CDR1 is SGHRS and CDR2 YFSETQ. The CDR3 runs to 13 residues. CDR3 coding DNA: TGCGCCAGCAGTCCGGGAGATGGGAGTATTTGGTTCTTC. Protein sequence: CASSPGDGSIWFF.

The rearrangement links TRBV5-6 to TRBJ2-4, with D perhaps matching TRBD2 (6 bases). V was shortened by 6 bases and J by 2 bases, with 18 bases between the two germline ends. This CDR3 has 16 residues. CDR1 and CDR2 (germline): SGHDT, YYEEEE. The CDR3 spells CASNSEGRLTKNIQYF. CDR3 nucleotide sequence: TGTGCCAGCAACTCGGAGGGAAGACTTACCAAAAACATTCAGTACTTC.

The V and J genes are TRBV7-9 and TRBJ1-4, with 7 bases matching TRBD1. V trimming: 5 bases; J trimming: 7 bases; junction bases outside the gene matches: 7. This CDR3 is built from 14 residues. Germline CDR1 SEHNR, CDR2 FQNEAQ (reference sequence). CDR3 sequence reads: CASSPRGGFEKLFF. CDR3 nucleotides: TGTGCCAGCAGCCCCCGAGGGGGCTTTGAAAAACTGTTTTTT.

The chain couples TRBV7-9 to TRBJ2-2; D may be TRBD2 (6 bases). The CDR3 sequence is 14 residues long. With 4 bases removed from V and 4 bases from J, the gap between germline ends came to 10 bases. CDR1 and CDR2 from the germline V gene are SEHNR and FQNEAQ (reference sequence). The CDR3 DNA is TGTGCCAGCAGCTCCAGGACTATCACCGGGGAGCTGTTTTTT. This codes for CASSSRTITGELFF.

This chain links TRBV5-1 with TRBJ2-2; no reliable D call. The CDR3 consists of 13 residues. V lost 5 bases and J lost 9, with 14 bases in between. CDR1 and CDR2 (germline): SGHRS, YFSETQ. The CDR3 nucleotides read TGCGCCAGCAGGCAGGACCGGTTCCGGGAGCTGTTTTTT. Its protein product is CASRQDRFRELFF. The full variable domain, in which reference TRBV5-1 and TRBJ2-2 provide the parts outside the CDR3, is KAGVTQTPRYLIKTRGQQVTLSCSPISGHRSVSWYQQTPGQGLQFLFEYFSETQRNKGNFPGRFSGRQFSNSRSEMNVSTLELGDSALYLCASRQDRFRELFFGEGSRLTVL.

The chain is built from TRBV5-4 and TRBJ2-1; TRBD2 matches at 8 bases. The CDR3 has 16 residues. The germline V gene encodes CDR1 SGHNT and CDR2 YYREEE (reference sequence). With V trimmed by 1 base and J by 2 bases, 5 bases remained unmatched. CDR3 DNA sequence: TGTGCCAGCAGCTTGCCGGGACTAGGAACCTACAATGAGCAGTTCTTC. Protein sequence: CASSLPGLGTYNEQFF.

This clone was detected a few times. The rearrangement links TRBV2 to TRBJ2-1; 11 positions match TRBD2. This CDR3 spans 12 amino acids. Germline V gene sequence: CDR1 SNHLY, CDR2 FYNNEI. Trimming cost V 0 bases and J 16 bases; bases outside gene matches: 2. The CDR3 loop is CASSEASGRAFF. In nucleotides, the CDR3 is TGTGCCAGCAGTGAAGCTAGCGGGAGGGCCTTCTTC.

This clone was found once. The chain recombines TRBV5-1 with TRBJ1-1, with D tentatively TRBD1 (5 bases). The CDR3 is 13 amino acids. V was clipped by 0 bases and J by 7 bases, with 10 bases between them. CDR1 SGHRS and CDR2 YFSETQ come from the germline V gene. DNA for the CDR3: TGCGCCAGCAGCTTGGAAAGGACACTTGAAGCTTTCTTT. Its translation is CASSLERTLEAFF.

The chain links TRBV2 to TRBJ2-7, with D possibly being TRBD2 (6 bases). Trimming pared 8 bases from V and 4 bases from J, leaving 15 bases between. Germline lookup yields CDR1 SNHLY and CDR2 FYNNEI. CDR3 size: 13 residues. CDR3: CASGKEGQYEQYF. The CDR3 DNA follows: TGTGCCAGCGGGAAGGAGGGGCAATACGAGCAGTACTTC.

V usage is TRBV18 and J usage is TRBJ2-7, with a possible D match to TRBD2 (6 bases). CDR1 KGHSH and CDR2 LQKENI come from the germline V gene. Trimming left V 6 bases short and J 1 base short, with 13 bases between. The length of the CDR3 is 14 residues. CDR3 in amino acids: CASSRGRESYEQYF. As DNA, the CDR3 is TGTGCCAGCTCGCGGGGTAGGGAGTCCTACGAGCAGTACTTC.

This chain connects TRBV7-2 to TRBJ2-6; D unresolved. Trimming took 0 bases from V and 0 from J, leaving 15 bases between them. This CDR3 is built from 19 residues. The V gene's germline CDR1 is SGHTA and CDR2 FQGNSA. This CDR3 is CASSLARYAERSGANVLTF. The CDR3 nucleotides read TGTGCCAGCAGCTTAGCGCGGTACGCCGAACGCTCTGGGGCCAACGTCCTGACTTTC.

V is TRBV6-1 and J is TRBJ2-4; D is undetermined. Between the trimmed V and J ends, which lost 2 bases and 2 bases, there was a span of 13 bases. Germline-derived CDR1 and CDR2 are MNHNS and SASEGT. This CDR3 region has 16 residues. As DNA, the CDR3 is TGTGCCAGCAGTGAACCCGGGTTCTCTACCAAAAACATTCAGTACTTC. Its translation: CASSEPGFSTKNIQYF.

The chain has TRBV6-1 and TRBJ2-1, with D perhaps TRBD1 (5 bases). CDR3 length equals 16 residues. Germline-derived CDR1 and CDR2 are MNHNS and SASEGT. V gave up 2 bases and J gave up 7 bases, with 18 bases separating them. The CDR3 nucleotides are TGTGCCAGCAGTGAATCCCTGGGGCTTACCTCTAATGAGCAGTTCTTC. Amino acids: CASSESLGLTSNEQFF.

This clone was counted a single time. This same CDR3 is encoded by further DNA sequences in the sample. The V gene is TRBV20-1, the J gene TRBJ2-5; TRBD1 might be the D (6 bases). V shed 6 bases and J shed 2 bases, with 7 bases lying between them. The CDR3 has 11 amino acids. Per the germline V gene, CDR1 is DFQATT and CDR2 is SNEGSKA (reference sequence). The chain's CDR3 is CSAGQQETQYF. The DNA for the CDR3 is TGCAGTGCCGGACAGCAAGAGACCCAGTACTTC.

The rearrangement joins TRBV10-3 to TRBJ2-7; 10 bases map to TRBD2. V was pared by 6 bases and J by 0 bases, with 5 bases of the junction left unmatched. Germline V gene sequence: CDR1 ENHRY, CDR2 SYGVKD. The length of the CDR3 is 15 residues. DNA for the CDR3: TGTGCCATCAGCGCCGGACTAGCGGACTCCTACGAGCAGTACTTC. Its protein is CAISAGLADSYEQYF.

The chain joins TRBV5-1 to TRBJ2-6; a weak D match, TRBD2 (6 bases). The V and J ends lost 0 bases and 3 bases respectively, with 19 bases between them. The CDR3 is 19 residues long. Per germline, CDR1 SGHRS and CDR2 YFSETQ. For the CDR3, the DNA is TGCGCCAGCAGCTTGGTAGCGTCTGGCGGAGCGGGTGGGGCCAACGTCCTGACTTTC. It encodes CASSLVASGGAGGANVLTF.

This sequence joins TRBV5-5 and TRBJ2-5, with D tentatively TRBD1 (5 bases). Trimming removed 4 bases at V and 1 base at J, with 11 bases between. There are 14 residues in the CDR3. Germline CDR1 SGHKS, CDR2 YYEKEE (reference sequence). CDR3 coding DNA: TGTGCCAGCAGCGGTACAGGCCGCCAAGAGACCCAGTACTTC. Its translation is CASSGTGRQETQYF.

This chain connects TRBV29-1 to TRBJ2-1; 12 bases align to TRBD2. CDR1 is SQVTM and CDR2 is ANQGSEA in the germline V gene. The CDR3 runs to 13 residues. The V and J ends lost 7 bases and 10 bases, in that order; junction bases with no gene match: 8. The CDR3 DNA reads as TGCAGCGAAACTAGCGGGAGGTGGAGGGAGCAGTTCTTC. It encodes CSETSGRWREQFF.

The chain joins TRBV18 to TRBJ1-2; 8 positions match TRBD1. The V gene's germline CDR1 is KGHSH and CDR2 LQKENI. With V trimmed by 5 bases and J by 4 bases, 9 bases remained unmatched. The CDR3 is 15 amino acids. The CDR3 sequence: CASSTRTGLVYGYTF. CDR3 nucleotides: TGTGCCAGCTCAACAAGGACAGGGTTGGTCTATGGCTACACCTTC.

As for this clone: Other nucleotide sequences in the sample specify the same CDR3. The chain uses TRBV7-2 and TRBJ2-2, with TRBD2 matching 7 bases. The V and J ends lost 0 bases and 5 bases, in that order; junction bases with no gene match: 0. CDR3 length: 14 residues. Germline loops: CDR1 SGHTA, CDR2 FQGNSA. CDR3 DNA sequence: TGTGCCAGCAGCTTAGCGGGAGGGACCGGGGAGCTGTTTTTT. It codes for CASSLAGGTGELFF.

Comments on this clone: The same CDR3 arises from other DNA sequences in this sample as well. CDR3 in amino acids: CASSSGLASYNEQFF. CDR3 nucleotide sequence: TGCGCCAGCAGCTCGGGACTAGCTTCCTACAATGAGCAGTTCTTC. The chain recombines TRBV5-1 with TRBJ2-1, with 9 bases matching TRBD2. V gave up 3 bases and J gave up 1 base; unmatched junction bases: 2. Germline V gene lookup returns CDR1 SGHRS and CDR2 YFSETQ. The CDR3 length is 15 residues.

The V and J genes are TRBV18 and TRBJ1-1; maybe TRBD1 (6 bases). The V gene's germline CDR1 is KGHSH and CDR2 LQKENI. The CDR3 length is 13 residues. The CDR3: CATGHSPNTEAFF. CDR3 nucleotide sequence: TGTGCTACAGGGCACAGCCCGAACACTGAAGCTTTCTTT.

The gene calls are TRBV7-9 and TRBJ2-3, with D possibly matching TRBD1 (6 bases). This CDR3 has 11 residues. Germline V CDR1 and CDR2: SEHNR, FQNEAQ (reference sequence). As DNA, the CDR3 is TGTTCAGGGGTACCGACAGATACGCAGTATTTT. Translating it yields CSGVPTDTQYF.

The chain combines TRBV6-5 with TRBJ1-1; D gene unclear. CDR1 is MNHEY and CDR2 is SVGAGI in the germline V gene. The CDR3 consists of 13 residues. V was shortened by 6 bases and J by 11 bases, with 19 bases between the two germline ends. For the CDR3, the DNA is TGTGCCAGCAGACCACCCCTCTTCTTCCGGGCTTTCTTT. It translates to CASRPPLFFRAFF.

The chain uses TRBV19 and TRBJ2-7, with D perhaps matching TRBD2 (6 bases). This CDR3 has 17 amino acids. Germline CDR1 is LNHDA and CDR2 is SQIVND (reference sequence). Trimming left V 5 bases short and J 2 bases short, with 22 bases between. DNA of the CDR3: TGTGCCAGTAGTCCGATGGATGGGAGGACGGTGACCTACGAGCAGTACTTC. It encodes CASSPMDGRTVTYEQYF. Full variable domain (remainder filled in from reference TRBV19 and TRBJ2-7): DGGITQSPKYLFRKEGQNVTLSCEQNLNHDAMYWYRQDPGQGLRLIYYSQIVNDFQKGDIAEGYSVSREKKESFPLTVTSAQKNPTAFYLCASSPMDGRTVTYEQYFGPGTRLTVT.

The chain combines TRBV5-6 with TRBJ2-6; D not certain. The CDR3 extends over 14 amino acids. CDR1 SGHDT and CDR2 YYEEEE come from the germline V gene. V lost 4 bases and J lost 0, with 5 bases in between. The CDR3 is CASSLISGANVLTF. CDR3 DNA: TGTGCCAGCAGCCTTATCTCTGGGGCCAACGTCCTGACTTTC. Together with reference TRBV5-6 and TRBJ2-6, the CDR3 gives the full variable domain: DAGVTQSPTHLIKTRGQQVTLRCSPKSGHDTVSWYQQALGQGPQFIFQYYEEEERQRGNFPDRFSGHQFPNYSSELNVNALLLGDSALYLCASSLISGANVLTFGAGSRLTVL.

The gene calls are TRBV7-9 and TRBJ2-3, with 13 bases aligning to TRBD2. The CDR3 consists of 18 residues. The V segment lost 1 base and the J segment 3 bases; nucleotides outside the gene matches: 7. Germline V CDR1 and CDR2: SEHNR, FQNEAQ (reference sequence). The CDR3 sequence: CASSLGFRLAGGTDTQYF. For the CDR3, the DNA is TGTGCCAGCAGCTTAGGTTTTCGACTAGCGGGAGGTACAGATACGCAGTATTTT.

The table lists this clone with a count of one. This chain links TRBV5-6 with TRBJ1-1, with a weak D call TRBD1 (5 bases). V lost 4 bases, J lost 10 bases, and 17 bases lay in between. Germline CDR1 reads SGHDT; CDR2 reads YYEEEE. The CDR3 runs to 13 residues. The CDR3: CASSPVPGRRAFF. The DNA of the CDR3 is TGTGCCAGCAGCCCGGTCCCGGGACGAAGAGCTTTCTTT.

CDR3 nucleotides: TGTGCCAGCAGCTTAGATTACCCCAGTACGCAGTATTTT. Residues: CASSLDYPSTQYF. V usage is TRBV11-3 and J usage is TRBJ2-3; D remains ambiguous. Trimming stripped 0 bases from V and 8 bases from J, with 9 bases between. The CDR3 totals 13 residues. In germline, CDR1 is SGHNT, CDR2 YENEEA. Drawing the rest from reference TRBV11-3 and TRBJ2-3, the complete variable domain is EAGVVQSPRYKIIEKKQPVAFWCNPISGHNTLYWYLQNLGQGPELLIRYENEEAVDDSQLPKDRFSAERLKGVDSTLKIQPAELGDSAVYLCASSLDYPSTQYFGPGTRLTVL.

The genes are TRBV9 and TRBJ2-7; 9 bases are shared with TRBD2. CDR1 SGDLS and CDR2 YYNGEE come from the germline V gene. The J segment lost 2 bases and the V segment lost 5 bases, leaving 5 bases of the junction unmatched. The CDR3 contains 14 residues. CDR3 sequence: CASSTSGPPYEQYF. Here the CDR3 DNA reads TGTGCCAGCAGTACTAGCGGGCCCCCCTACGAGCAGTACTTC.